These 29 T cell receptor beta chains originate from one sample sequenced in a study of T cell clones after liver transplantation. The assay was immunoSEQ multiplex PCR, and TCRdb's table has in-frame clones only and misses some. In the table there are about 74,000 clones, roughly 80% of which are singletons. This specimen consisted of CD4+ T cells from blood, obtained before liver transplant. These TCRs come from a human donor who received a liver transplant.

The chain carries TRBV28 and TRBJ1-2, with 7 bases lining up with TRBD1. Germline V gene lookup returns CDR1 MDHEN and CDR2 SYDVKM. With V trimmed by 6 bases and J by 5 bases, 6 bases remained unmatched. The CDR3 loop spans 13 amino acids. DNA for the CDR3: TGTGCCAGCAGAGAGGACAGGCATTATGGCTACACCTTC. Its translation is CASREDRHYGYTF.

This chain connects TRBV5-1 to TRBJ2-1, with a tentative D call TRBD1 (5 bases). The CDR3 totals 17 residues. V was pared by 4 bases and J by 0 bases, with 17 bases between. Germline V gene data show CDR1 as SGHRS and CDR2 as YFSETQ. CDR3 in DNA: TGCGCCAGCAGCCCTATCCCAGGGTATAGCTCCTACAATGAGCAGTTCTTC. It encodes CASSPIPGYSSYNEQFF.

The DNA for the CDR3 is TGCGCCAGCAAGTCGCCGCCGAGCTCCTACAATGAGCAGTTCTTC. Its translation is CASKSPPSSYNEQFF. This chain joins TRBV10-1 and TRBJ2-1, with D unclear. In germline, CDR1 is WNHNN, CDR2 SYGVQD (reference sequence). V was cut by 7 bases and J by 0 bases, with 13 bases left in between. The CDR3 totals 15 residues.

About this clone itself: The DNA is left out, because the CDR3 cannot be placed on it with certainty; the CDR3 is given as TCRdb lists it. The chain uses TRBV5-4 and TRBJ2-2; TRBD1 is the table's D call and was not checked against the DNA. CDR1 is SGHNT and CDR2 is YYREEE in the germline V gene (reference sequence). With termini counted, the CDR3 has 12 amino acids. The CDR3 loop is CASSLVAGGIIF.

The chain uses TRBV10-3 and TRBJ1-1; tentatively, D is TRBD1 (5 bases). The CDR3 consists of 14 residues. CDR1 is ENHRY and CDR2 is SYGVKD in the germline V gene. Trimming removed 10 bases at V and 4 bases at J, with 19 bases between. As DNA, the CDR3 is TGTGCCACCGGGACGCGAGGGAGGGGCACTGAAGCTTTCTTT. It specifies CATGTRGRGTEAFF.

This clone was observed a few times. Written as DNA, the CDR3 is TGTGCCAGTAGTAGGTCATCTCCAGGGGTAGAGACCCAGTACTTC. It encodes CASSRSSPGVETQYF. The gene calls are TRBV19 and TRBJ2-5; D might be TRBD1 (6 bases). The CDR3 loop spans 15 amino acids. CDR1 is LNHDA, CDR2 SQIVND, per germline (reference sequence). The V gene lost 4 bases and the J gene lost 4 bases, with 16 bases spanning the gap.

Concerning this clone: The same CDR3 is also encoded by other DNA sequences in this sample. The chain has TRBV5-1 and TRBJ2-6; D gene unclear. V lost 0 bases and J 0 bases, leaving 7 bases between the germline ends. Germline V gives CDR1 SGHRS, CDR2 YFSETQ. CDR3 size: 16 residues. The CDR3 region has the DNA TGCGCCAGCAGCTTGGGTTCAAGCTCTGGGGCCAACGTCCTGACTTTC. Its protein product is CASSLGSSSGANVLTF.

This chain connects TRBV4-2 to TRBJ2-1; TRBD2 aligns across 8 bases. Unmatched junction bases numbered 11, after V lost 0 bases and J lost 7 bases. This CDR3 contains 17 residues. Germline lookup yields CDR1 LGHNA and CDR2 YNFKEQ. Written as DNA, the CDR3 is TGTGCCAGCAGCCAAGAACCTACGGGAGGGCCAAGGAATGAGCAGTTCTTC. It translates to CASSQEPTGGPRNEQFF.

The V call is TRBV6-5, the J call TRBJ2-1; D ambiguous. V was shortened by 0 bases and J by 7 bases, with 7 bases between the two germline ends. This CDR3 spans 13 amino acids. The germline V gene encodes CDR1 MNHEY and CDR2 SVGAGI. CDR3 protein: CASSYSNRNEQFF. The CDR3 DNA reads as TGTGCCAGCAGTTACTCGAATCGAAATGAGCAGTTCTTC.

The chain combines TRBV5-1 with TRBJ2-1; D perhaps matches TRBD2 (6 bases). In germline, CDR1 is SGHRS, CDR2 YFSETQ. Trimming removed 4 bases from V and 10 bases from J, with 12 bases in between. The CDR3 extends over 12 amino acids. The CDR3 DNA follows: TGCGCCAGCAGCCCCACGGAGGGGGAGCAGTTCTTC. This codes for CASSPTEGEQFF.

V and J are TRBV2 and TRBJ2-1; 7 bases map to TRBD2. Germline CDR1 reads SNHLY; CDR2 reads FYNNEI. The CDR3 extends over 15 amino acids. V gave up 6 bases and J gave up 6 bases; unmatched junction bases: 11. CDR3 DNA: TGTGCCAGCAGAGGCCAAGCGGGACCCTCCAATGAGCAGTTCTTC. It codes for CASRGQAGPSNEQFF. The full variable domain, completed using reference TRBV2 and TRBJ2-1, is EPEVTQTPSHQVTQMGQEVILRCVPISNHLYFYWYRQILGQKVEFLVSFYNNEISEKSEIFDDQFSVERPDGSNFTLKIRSTKLEDSAMYFCASRGQAGPSNEQFFGPGTRLTVL.

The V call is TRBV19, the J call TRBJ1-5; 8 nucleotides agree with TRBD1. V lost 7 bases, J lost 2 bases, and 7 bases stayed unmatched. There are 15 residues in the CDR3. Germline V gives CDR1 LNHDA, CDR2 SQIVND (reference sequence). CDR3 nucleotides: TGTGCCAGTACCCGGACAGGGAGGGGCAATCAGCCCCAGCATTTT. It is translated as CASTRTGRGNQPQHF.

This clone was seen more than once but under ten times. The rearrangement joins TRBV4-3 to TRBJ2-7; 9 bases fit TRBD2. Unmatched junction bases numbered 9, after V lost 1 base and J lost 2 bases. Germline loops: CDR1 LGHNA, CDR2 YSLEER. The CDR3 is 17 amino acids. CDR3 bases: TGCGCCAGCAGCCAAGCCCCGCAGCGGGAGGCCCCCTACGAGCAGTACTTC. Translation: CASSQAPQREAPYEQYF.

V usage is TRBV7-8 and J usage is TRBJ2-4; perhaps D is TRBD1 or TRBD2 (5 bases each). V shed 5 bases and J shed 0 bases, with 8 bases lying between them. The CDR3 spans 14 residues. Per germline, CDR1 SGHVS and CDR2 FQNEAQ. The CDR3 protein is CASSRDVAKNIQYF. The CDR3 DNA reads TGTGCCAGCAGCAGGGACGTAGCCAAAAACATTCAGTACTTC.

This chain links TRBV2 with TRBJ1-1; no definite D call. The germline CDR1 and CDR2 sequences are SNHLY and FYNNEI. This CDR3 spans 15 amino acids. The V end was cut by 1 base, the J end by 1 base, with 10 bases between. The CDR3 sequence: CASSEDRSGNTEAFF. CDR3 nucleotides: TGTGCCAGCAGTGAAGATAGGTCGGGGAACACTGAAGCTTTCTTT.

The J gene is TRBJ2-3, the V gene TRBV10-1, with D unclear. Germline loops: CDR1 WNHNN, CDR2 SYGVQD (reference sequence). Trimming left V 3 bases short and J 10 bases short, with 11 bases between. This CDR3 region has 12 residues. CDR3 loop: CASSDGSPAQYF. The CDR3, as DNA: TGCGCCAGCAGTGATGGATCCCCTGCGCAGTATTTT.

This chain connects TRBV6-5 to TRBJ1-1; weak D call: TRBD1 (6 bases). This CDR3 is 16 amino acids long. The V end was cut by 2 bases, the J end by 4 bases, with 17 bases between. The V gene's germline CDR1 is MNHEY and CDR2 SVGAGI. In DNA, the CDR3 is TGTGCCAGCAGTTACGGTCGCGACAGGAGGGGCACTGAAGCTTTCTTT. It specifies CASSYGRDRRGTEAFF.

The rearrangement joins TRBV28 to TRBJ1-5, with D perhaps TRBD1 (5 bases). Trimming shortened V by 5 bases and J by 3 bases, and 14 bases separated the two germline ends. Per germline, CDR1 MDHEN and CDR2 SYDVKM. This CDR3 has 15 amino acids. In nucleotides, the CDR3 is TGTGCCAGCAGTCTCTCCGGGGCCTACAATCAGCCCCAGCATTTT. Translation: CASSLSGAYNQPQHF.

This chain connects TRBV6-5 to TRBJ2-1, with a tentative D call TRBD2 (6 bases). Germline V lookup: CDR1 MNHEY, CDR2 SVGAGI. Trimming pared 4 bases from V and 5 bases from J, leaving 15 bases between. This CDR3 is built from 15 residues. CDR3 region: CASSSWGEYHNEQFF. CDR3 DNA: TGTGCCAGCAGTTCCTGGGGGGAGTACCACAATGAGCAGTTCTTC.

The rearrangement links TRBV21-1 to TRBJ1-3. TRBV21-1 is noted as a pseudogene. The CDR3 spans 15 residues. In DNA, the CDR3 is TGTGCCAGCAGCTTCCGACTGAGCTCTGGAAACACCATATATTTT. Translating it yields CASSFRLSSGNTIYF.

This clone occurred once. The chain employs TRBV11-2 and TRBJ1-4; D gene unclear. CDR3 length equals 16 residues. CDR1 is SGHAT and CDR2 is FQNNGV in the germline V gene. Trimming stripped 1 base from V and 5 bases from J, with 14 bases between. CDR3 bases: TGTGCCAGCAGCTTAGTGGGCAGAATACTAAATGAAAAACTGTTTTTT. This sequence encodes CASSLVGRILNEKLFF.

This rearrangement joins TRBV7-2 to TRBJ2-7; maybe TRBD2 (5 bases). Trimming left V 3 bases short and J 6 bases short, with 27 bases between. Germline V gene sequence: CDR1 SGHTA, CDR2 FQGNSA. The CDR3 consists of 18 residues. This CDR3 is CASSLSTPAAGNPSEQYF. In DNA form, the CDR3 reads TGTGCCAGCAGCTTGAGTACCCCGGCCGCGGGTAATCCGAGCGAGCAGTACTTC.

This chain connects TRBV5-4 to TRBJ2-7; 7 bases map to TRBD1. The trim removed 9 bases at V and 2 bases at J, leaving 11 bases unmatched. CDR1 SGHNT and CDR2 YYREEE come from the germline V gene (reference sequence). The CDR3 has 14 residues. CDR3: CANTRTGGTYEQYF. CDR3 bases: TGTGCCAACACCCGGACAGGCGGAACCTACGAGCAGTACTTC.

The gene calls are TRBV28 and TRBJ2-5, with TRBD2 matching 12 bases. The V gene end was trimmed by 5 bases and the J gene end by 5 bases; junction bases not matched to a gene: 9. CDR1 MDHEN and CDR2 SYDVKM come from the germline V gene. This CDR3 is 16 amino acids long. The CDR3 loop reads CASSPPLAGGTETQYF. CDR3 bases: TGTGCCAGCAGTCCACCACTAGCGGGAGGTACGGAGACCCAGTACTTC.

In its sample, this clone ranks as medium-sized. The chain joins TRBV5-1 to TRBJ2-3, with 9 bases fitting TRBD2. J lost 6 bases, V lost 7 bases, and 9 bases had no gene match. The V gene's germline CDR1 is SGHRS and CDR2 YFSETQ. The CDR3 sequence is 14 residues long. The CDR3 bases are TGCGCCAGCGGGGGACTAGCCTCAGGTGATACGCAGTATTTT. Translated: CASGGLASGDTQYF. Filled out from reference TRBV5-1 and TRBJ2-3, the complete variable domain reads KAGVTQTPRYLIKTRGQQVTLSCSPISGHRSVSWYQQTPGQGLQFLFEYFSETQRNKGNFPGRFSGRQFSNSRSEMNVSTLELGDSALYLCASGGLASGDTQYFGPGTRLTVL.

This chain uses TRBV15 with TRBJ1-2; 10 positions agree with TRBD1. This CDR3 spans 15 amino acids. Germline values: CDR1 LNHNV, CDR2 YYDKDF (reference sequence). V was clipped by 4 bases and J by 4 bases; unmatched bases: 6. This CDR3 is CATSTGQGSAYGYTF. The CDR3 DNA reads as TGTGCCACCAGCACGGGACAGGGGAGCGCCTATGGCTACACCTTC.

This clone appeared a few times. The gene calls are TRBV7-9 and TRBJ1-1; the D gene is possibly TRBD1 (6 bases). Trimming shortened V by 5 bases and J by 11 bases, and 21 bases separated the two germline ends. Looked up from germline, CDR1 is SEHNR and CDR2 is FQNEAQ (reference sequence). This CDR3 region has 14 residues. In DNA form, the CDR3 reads TGTGCCAGCAGCCTTAGCCCAGGGGTGGGACGTGCTTTCTTT. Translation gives CASSLSPGVGRAFF.

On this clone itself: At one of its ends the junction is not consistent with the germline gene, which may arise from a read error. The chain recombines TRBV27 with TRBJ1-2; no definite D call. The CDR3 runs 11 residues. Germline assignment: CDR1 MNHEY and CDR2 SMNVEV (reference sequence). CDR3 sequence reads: CASGFNYGYTF. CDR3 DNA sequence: TGTGCCAGCGGTTTCAACTATGGCTACACCTTC.

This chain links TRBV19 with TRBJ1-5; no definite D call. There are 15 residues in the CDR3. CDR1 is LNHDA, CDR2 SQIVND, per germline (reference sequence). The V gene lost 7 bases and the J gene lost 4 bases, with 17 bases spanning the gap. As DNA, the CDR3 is TGTGCCAGTACCCCTGCAGGAGCCTTAAATCAGCCCCAGCATTTT. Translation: CASTPAGALNQPQHF. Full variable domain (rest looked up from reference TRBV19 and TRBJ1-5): DGGITQSPKYLFRKEGQNVTLSCEQNLNHDAMYWYRQDPGQGLRLIYYSQIVNDFQKGDIAEGYSVSREKKESFPLTVTSAQKNPTAFYLCASTPAGALNQPQHFGDGTRLSIL.